This TCR beta chain is from a study of neoadjuvant anti-PD-1 for oral cavity cancer. Overall study context: Patients without progression received a fourth nivolumab dose around day 43, then surgical resection on days 50-56.

No culture or expansion preceded analysis of these blood cells. The germline V gene has CDR1 SGHRS and CDR2 YFSETQ. CDR3 length: 14 residues. V gave up 0 bases and J gave up 1 base, with 8 bases separating them. PBMC libraries mostly used around 460 ng of input genomic DNA, with six replicates per sample. Measured with immunoSEQ multiplex PCR; TCRdb has only the in-frame clones, and not every one. Of some 15,000 clones in the sample, roughly 68% are singletons; the top ten hold about 2.7%. This sequence joins TRBV5-1 and TRBJ2-7; D is undetermined. The material sequenced was PBMCs, taken before nivolumab (anti-PD-1) treatment. This receptor was identified in a person between 35 and 79 years old with oral cavity squamous cell carcinoma. The CDR3 sequence: CASSLGGLSYEQYF. DNA of the CDR3: TGCGCCAGCAGCTTGGGGGGTCTTTCCTACGAGCAGTACTTC. The full variable domain, completed using reference TRBV5-1 and TRBJ2-7, is KAGVTQTPRYLIKTRGQQVTLSCSPISGHRSVSWYQQTPGQGLQFLFEYFSETQRNKGNFPGRFSGRQFSNSRSEMNVSTLELGDSALYLCASSLGGLSYEQYFGPGTRLTVT.